These T cell receptor beta chains were read from a single sample in a study of blood T cell repertoires in COVID-19. Profiling relied on immunoSEQ multiplex PCR, and the TCRdb table lists in-frame clones only, not all of them. The sample shows about 66,000 clones, around 84% of them seen only once. The material sequenced was peripheral blood. All receptors derive from a middle-aged man with active COVID-19. CDR3s leave out the opening cysteine and the closing phenylalanine or tryptophan. A D gene is named only where the DNA matches it firmly. Expanded clones get a size class; other rows say once, few or many, or leave the size out.

v_gene	abundance	d_gene	j_gene	CDR3aa
TRBV5-8	once	TRBD2	TRBJ2-3	ASSLAGTSGGTDTQY
TRBV5-1	NA	NA	TRBJ1-6	ASSTLGNGGYNSPLH
TRBV6-4	NA	NA	TRBJ1-1	ASSDRGNTEAF
TRBV7-9	NA	TRBD1	TRBJ1-4	ASSRGQGNEKLF
TRBV7-2	NA	NA	TRBJ2-5	ASSLARHRQETQY
TRBV2	NA	NA	TRBJ1-6	ASSVQGPLH
TRBV4-1	NA	NA	TRBJ2-1	ASSQGTVGRYNEQF
TRBV6-5	NA	NA	TRBJ1-2	ASRVGTGYGYT
TRBV25-1	NA	NA	TRBJ2-1	ASSEPGGSYNEQF
TRBV19	NA	NA	TRBJ1-4	ASSRTHSGNEKLF
TRBV20-1	few	TRBD1	TRBJ1-2	SASGGQGARGYT
TRBV15	NA	NA	TRBJ1-1	ATSRDGWGDLETEAF
TRBV6-4	NA	NA	TRBJ1-1	ASSDSENTEAF
TRBV5-6	NA	NA	TRBJ1-6	ASSLEGATYNSPLH
TRBV5-4	NA	TRBD2	TRBJ2-2	ASSARGGGELF
TRBV24-1	NA	NA	TRBJ1-1	ATSRGTNTEAF
TRBV19	NA	TRBD1	TRBJ1-2	ASTQPPGTGSGYT
TRBV9	once	TRBD2	TRBJ2-1	ASNKGPSGYNEQF
TRBV7-8	NA	NA	TRBJ1-5	ASSLARRGSNQPQH
TRBV5-1	NA	NA	TRBJ1-5	ASSLAGINQPQH
TRBV11-3	NA	NA	TRBJ2-2	ASSLPVTNTGELF
TRBV19	NA	TRBD2	TRBJ2-1	ASSRTSGDYNEQF
TRBV11-2	NA	TRBD1	TRBJ1-6	ASSLAGTGFSPLH
TRBV7-9	NA	NA	TRBJ2-1	ASSLVGQIVDEQF
TRBV29-1	NA	TRBD1	TRBJ2-7	SVGADRVNSYEQY
TRBV18	NA	TRBD2	TRBJ2-1	ASSRTSGGTNEQF
TRBV19	NA	TRBD2	TRBJ2-6	ASSIGTSGGSSGANVLT
TRBV4-2	few	NA	TRBJ1-2	ASSQDQLYGYT
TRBV11-2	NA	TRBD2	TRBJ2-1	ASSLGITLAGEQF
TRBV29-1	once	TRBD1	TRBJ1-2	SVPIDGQGWGYT
TRBV19	NA	NA	TRBJ2-5	ASSIESGLVGETQY
TRBV10-1	NA	NA	TRBJ2-1	ASSGTPGDNEQF
TRBV30	NA	NA	TRBJ2-3	AWSALGGGSTDTQY
TRBV4-1	NA	NA	TRBJ2-1	ASSQDRRVSYNEQF
TRBV6-5	NA	NA	TRBJ1-1	ASKIRGGTEAF
TRBV12-3/TRBV12-4	NA	NA	TRBJ2-7	ASSQGHEQY
TRBV9	once	NA	TRBJ2-5	ASSPGTTILETQY
TRBV11-2	NA	TRBD2	TRBJ2-7	ASSLGGGAYYEQY
TRBV12-3/TRBV12-4	NA	TRBD1	TRBJ1-2	ASSHRGSGYT
TRBV29-1	NA	NA	TRBJ1-1	SVEEGHTEAF
TRBV3-1/TRBV3-2	NA	TRBD2	TRBJ2-1	ASRQAGTSGYNEQF
TRBV7-9	NA	NA	TRBJ2-1	ASSQTTRSSYNEQF
TRBV27	NA	NA	TRBJ2-7	ASRQNEQY